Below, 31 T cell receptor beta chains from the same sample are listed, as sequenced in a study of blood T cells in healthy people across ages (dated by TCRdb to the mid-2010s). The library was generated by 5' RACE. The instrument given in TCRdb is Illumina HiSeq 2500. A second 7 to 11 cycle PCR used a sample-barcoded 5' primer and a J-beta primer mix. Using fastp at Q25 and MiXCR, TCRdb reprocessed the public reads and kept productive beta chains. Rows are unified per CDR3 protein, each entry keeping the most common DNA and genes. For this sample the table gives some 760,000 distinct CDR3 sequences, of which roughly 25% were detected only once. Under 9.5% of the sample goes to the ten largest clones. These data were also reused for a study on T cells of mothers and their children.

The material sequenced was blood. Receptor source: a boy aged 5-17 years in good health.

The CDR3 loop is CASTPGPPDSEQYF. The CDR3 DNA follows: TGTGCCAGCACCCCGGGACCGCCCGATTCCGAGCAGTACTTC. This sequence joins TRBV6-2 or TRBV6-3 and TRBJ2-7; the D gene could be TRBD1 or TRBD2 (5 bases each). Germline V lookup: CDR1 MNHEY, CDR2 SVGEGT. The length of the CDR3 is 14 residues. The V gene lost 7 bases and the J gene lost 6 bases, with 19 bases spanning the gap.

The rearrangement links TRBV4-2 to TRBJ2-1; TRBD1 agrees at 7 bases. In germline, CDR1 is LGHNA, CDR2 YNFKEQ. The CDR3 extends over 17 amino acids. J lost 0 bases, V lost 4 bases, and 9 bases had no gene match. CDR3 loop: CASSPTPGGPSYNEQFF. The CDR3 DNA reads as TGTGCCAGCAGCCCCACCCCAGGGGGTCCCTCCTACAATGAGCAGTTCTTC.

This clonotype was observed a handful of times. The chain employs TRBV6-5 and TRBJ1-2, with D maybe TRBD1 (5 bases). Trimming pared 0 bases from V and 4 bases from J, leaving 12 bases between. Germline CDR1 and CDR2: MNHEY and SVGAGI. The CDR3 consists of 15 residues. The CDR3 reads CASSYSAGRGYGYTF. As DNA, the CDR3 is TGTGCCAGCAGTTACTCGGCAGGGAGAGGCTATGGCTACACCTTC.

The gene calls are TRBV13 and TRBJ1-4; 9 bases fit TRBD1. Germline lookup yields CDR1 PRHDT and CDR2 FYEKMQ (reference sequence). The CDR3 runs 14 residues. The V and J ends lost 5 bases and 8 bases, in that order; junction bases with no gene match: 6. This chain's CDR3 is CASSMRDRVEKLFF. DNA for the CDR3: TGTGCCAGCAGCATGAGGGACAGGGTGGAAAAACTGTTTTTT.

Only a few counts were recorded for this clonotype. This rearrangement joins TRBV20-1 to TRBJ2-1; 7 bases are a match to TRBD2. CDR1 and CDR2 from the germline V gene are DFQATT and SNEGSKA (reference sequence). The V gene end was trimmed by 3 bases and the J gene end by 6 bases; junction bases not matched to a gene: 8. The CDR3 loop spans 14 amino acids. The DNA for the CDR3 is TGCAGTGCTAGTGCCGGGACTACACTCAATGAGCAGTTCTTC. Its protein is CSASAGTTLNEQFF.

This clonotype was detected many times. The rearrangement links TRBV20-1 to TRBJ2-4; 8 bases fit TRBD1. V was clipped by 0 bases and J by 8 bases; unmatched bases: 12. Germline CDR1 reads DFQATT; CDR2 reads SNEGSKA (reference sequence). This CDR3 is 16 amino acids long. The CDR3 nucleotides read TGCAGTGCTAGAGATCCGATAGGAGACAGGGGTTACATTCAGTACTTC. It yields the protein CSARDPIGDRGYIQYF.

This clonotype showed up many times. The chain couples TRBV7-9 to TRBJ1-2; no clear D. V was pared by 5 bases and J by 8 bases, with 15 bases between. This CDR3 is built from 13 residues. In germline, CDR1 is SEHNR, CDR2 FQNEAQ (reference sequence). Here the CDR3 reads CASSPSTAEGYTF. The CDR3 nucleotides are TGTGCCAGCAGCCCGAGTACGGCGGAAGGCTACACCTTC.

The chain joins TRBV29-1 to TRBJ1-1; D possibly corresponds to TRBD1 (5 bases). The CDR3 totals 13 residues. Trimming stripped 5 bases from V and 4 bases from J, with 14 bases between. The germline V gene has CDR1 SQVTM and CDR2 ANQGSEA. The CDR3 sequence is CSVREGVTTEAFF. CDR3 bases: TGCAGCGTTCGAGAAGGGGTGACCACTGAAGCTTTCTTT.

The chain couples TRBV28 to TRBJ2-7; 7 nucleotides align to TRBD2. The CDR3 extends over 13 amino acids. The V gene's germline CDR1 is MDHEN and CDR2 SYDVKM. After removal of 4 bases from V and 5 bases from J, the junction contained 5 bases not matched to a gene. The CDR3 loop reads CASSSILANEQYF. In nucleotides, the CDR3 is TGTGCCAGCAGTTCAATACTAGCGAACGAGCAGTACTTC.

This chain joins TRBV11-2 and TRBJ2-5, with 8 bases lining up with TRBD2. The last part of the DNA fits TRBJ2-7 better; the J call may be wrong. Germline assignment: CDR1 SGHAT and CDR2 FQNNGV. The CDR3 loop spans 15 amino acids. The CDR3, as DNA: TGTGCCAGCAGCTCAGTAAGCGGGAGAATCTACGAGCAGTACTTC. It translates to CASSSVSGRIYEQYF.

CDR3 in DNA: TGCAGTGCTACCGGGACTAGCGGGAGAATTGCCTACGAGCAGTACTTC. This codes for CSATGTSGRIAYEQYF. The chain employs TRBV20-1 and TRBJ2-7; 14 bases map to TRBD2. The CDR3 runs to 16 residues. Trimming took 4 bases from V and 2 from J; bases not matched to a gene: 7. Germline CDR1 and CDR2: DFQATT and SNEGSKA (reference sequence).

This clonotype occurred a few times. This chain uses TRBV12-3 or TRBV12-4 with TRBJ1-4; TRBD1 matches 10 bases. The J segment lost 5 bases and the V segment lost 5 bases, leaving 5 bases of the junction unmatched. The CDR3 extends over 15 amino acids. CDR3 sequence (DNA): TGTGCCAGCAGTCACCCGGACAGGGGGAATGAAAAACTGTTTTTT. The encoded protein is CASSHPDRGNEKLFF.

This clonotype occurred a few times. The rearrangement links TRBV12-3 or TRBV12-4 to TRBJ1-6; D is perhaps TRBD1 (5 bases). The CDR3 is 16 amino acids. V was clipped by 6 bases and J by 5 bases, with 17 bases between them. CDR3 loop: CASSQTGSGDNSPLHF. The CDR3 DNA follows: TGTGCCAGCAGCCAGACGGGGTCGGGGGATAATTCACCCCTCCACTTT.

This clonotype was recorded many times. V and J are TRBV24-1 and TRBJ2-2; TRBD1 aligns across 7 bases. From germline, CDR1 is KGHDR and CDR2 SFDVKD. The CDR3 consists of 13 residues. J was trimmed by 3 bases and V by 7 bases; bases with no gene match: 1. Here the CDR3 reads CATSRGYTGELFF. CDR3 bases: TGTGCCACCAGCAGGGGGTACACCGGGGAGCTGTTTTTT.

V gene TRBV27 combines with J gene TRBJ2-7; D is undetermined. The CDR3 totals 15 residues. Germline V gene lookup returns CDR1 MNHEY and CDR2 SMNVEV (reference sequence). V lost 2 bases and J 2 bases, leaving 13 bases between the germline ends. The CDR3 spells CASSLRGLAAYEQYF. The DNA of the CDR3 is TGTGCCAGCAGTTTAAGAGGTCTGGCGGCCTACGAGCAGTACTTC.

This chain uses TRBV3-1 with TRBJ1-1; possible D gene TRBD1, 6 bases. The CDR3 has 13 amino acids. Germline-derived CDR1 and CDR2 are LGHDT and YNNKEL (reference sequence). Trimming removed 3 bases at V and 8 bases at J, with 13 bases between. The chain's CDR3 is CASSQRGGGEAFF. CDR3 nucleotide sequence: TGTGCCAGCAGCCAGAGGGGGGGGGGAGAAGCTTTCTTT.

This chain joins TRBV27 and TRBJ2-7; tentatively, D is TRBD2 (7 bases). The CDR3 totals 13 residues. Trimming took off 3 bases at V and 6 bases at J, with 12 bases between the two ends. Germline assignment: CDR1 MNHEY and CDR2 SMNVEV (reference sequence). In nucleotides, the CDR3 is TGTGCCAGCAGTTTGGGGGGGCGACTCGAGCAGTACTTC. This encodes CASSLGGRLEQYF.

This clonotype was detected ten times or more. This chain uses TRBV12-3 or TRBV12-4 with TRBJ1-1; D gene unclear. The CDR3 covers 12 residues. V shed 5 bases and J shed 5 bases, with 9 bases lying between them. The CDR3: CASSPRDTEAFF. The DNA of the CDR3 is TGTGCCAGCAGTCCACGGGATACTGAAGCTTTCTTT.

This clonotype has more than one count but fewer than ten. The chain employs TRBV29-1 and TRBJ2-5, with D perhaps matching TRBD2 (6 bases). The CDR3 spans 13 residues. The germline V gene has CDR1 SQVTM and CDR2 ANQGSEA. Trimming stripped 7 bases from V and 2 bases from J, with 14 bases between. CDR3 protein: CSARDFGQETQYF. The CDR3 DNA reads TGCAGCGCTAGGGACTTCGGTCAAGAGACCCAGTACTTC. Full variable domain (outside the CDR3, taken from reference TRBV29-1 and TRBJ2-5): SAVISQKPSRDICQRGTSLTIQCQVDSQVTMMFWYRQQPGQSLTLIATANQGSEATYESGFVIDKFPISRPNLTFSTLTVSNMSPEDSSIYLCSARDFGQETQYFGPGTRLLVL.

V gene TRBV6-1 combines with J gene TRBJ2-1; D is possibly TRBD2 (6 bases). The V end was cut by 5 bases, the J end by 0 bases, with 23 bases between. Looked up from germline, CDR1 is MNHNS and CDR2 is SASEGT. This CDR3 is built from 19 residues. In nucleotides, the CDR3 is TGTGCCAGCAGTCCACATCCTCTAGTGGCGGGGAGCTCCTACAATGAGCAGTTCTTC. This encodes CASSPHPLVAGSSYNEQFF.

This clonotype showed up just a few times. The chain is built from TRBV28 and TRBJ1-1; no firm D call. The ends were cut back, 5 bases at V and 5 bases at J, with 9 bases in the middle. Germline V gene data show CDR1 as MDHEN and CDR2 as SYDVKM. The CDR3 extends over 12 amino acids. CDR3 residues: CASSPRRTEAFF. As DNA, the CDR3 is TGTGCCAGCAGTCCCCGCCGGACTGAAGCTTTCTTT.

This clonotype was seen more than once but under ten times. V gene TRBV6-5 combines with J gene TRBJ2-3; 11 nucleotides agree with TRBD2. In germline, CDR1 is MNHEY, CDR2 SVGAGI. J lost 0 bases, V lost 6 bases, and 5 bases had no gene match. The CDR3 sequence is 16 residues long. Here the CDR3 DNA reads TGTGCCAGCAGACAAGGGACTAGCGGTAGCACAGATACGCAGTATTTT. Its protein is CASRQGTSGSTDTQYF.

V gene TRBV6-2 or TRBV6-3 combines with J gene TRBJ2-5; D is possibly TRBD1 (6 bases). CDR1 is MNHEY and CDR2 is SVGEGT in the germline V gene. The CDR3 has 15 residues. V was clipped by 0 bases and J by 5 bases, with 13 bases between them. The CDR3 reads CASSYSRQGWETQYF. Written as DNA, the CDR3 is TGTGCCAGCAGTTACTCGCGTCAGGGGTGGGAGACCCAGTACTTC.

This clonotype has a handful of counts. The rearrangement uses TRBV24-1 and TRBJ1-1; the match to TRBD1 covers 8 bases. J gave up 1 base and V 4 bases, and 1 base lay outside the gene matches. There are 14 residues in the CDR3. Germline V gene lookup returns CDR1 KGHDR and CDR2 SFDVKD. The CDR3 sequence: CATSEGTGNTEAFF. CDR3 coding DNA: TGTGCCACCAGTGAAGGGACAGGGAACACTGAAGCTTTCTTT.

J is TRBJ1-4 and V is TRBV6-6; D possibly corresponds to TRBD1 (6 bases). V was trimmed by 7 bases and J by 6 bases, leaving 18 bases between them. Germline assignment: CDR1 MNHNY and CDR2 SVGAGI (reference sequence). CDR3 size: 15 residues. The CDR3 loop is CASTQGIGGYEKLFF. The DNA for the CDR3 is TGTGCCAGCACCCAGGGGATCGGAGGCTATGAAAAACTGTTTTTT.

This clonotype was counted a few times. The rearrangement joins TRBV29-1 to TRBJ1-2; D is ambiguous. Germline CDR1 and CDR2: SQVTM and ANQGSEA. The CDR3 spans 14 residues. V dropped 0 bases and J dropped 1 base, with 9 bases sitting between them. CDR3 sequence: CSVEDLTSNYGYTF. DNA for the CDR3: TGCAGCGTTGAAGACCTGACCAGTAACTATGGCTACACCTTC.

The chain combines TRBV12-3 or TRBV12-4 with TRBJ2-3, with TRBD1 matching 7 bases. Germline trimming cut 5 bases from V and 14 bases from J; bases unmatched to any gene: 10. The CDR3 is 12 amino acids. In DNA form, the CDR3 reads TGTGCCAGCAGTGTAAAGGGGGCGCAGCTGTATTTT. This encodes CASSVKGAQLYF.

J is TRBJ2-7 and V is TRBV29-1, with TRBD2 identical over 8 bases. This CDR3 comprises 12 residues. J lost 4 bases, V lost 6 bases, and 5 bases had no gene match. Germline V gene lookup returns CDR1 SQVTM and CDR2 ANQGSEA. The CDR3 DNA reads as TGCAGCGTGGGTACTAGCGGATACGAGCAGTACTTC. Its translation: CSVGTSGYEQYF.

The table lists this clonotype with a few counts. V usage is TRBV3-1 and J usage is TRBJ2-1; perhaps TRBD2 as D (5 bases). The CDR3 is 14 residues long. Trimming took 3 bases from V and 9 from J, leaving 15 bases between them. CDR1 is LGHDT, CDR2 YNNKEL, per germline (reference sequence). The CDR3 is CASSHALAPSEQFF. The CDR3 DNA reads TGTGCCAGCAGCCATGCCCTAGCCCCCAGTGAGCAGTTCTTC.

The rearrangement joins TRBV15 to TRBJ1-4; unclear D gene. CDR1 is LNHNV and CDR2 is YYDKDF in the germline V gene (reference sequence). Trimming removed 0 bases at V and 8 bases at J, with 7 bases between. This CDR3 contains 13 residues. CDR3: CATSRDLREKLFF. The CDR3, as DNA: TGTGCCACCAGCAGAGATTTGCGGGAAAAACTGTTTTTT. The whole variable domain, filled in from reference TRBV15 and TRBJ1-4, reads DAMVIQNPRYQVTQFGKPVTLSCSQTLNHNVMYWYQQKSSQAPKLLFHYYDKDFNNEADTPDNFQSRRPNTSFCFLDIRSPGLGDTAMYLCATSRDLREKLFFGSGTQLSVL.

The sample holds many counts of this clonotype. For the CDR3, the DNA is TGTGCCAGCAGCCAAGAGTGGAACAATGAGCAGTTCTTC. Translated, it gives CASSQEWNNEQFF. The chain is built from TRBV3-1 and TRBJ2-1; D remains unclear. V was cut by 0 bases and J by 5 bases, with 5 bases left in between. Germline CDR1 LGHDT, CDR2 YNNKEL (reference sequence). The CDR3 spans 13 residues.